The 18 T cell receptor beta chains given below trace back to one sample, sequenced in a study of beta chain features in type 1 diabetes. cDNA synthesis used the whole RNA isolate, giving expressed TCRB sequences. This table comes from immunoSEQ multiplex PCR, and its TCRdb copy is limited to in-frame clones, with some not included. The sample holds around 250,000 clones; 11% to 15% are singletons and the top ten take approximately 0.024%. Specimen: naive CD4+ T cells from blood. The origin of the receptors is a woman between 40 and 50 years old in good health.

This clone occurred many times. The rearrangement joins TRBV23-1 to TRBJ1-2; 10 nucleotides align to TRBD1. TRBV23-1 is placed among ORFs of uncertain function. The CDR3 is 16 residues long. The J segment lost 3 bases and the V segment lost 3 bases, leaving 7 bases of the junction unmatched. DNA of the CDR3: TGCGCCAGCAGTCAGCTGACAGGGGGCCAGGACTATGGCTACACCTTC. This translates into CASSQLTGGQDYGYTF.

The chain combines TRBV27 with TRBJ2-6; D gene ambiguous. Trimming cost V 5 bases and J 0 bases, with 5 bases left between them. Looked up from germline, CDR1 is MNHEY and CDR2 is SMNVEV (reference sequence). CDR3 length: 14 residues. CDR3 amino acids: CASSPGSGANVLTF. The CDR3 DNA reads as TGTGCCAGCAGTCCAGGCTCTGGGGCCAACGTCCTGACTTTC.

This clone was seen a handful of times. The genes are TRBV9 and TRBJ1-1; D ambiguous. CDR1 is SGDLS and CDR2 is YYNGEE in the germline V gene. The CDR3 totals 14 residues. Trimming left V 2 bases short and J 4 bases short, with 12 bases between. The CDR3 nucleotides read TGTGCCAGCAGCGTGGTAGACATTTTCACTGAAGCTTTCTTT. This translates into CASSVVDIFTEAFF. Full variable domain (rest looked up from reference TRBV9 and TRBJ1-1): DSGVTQTPKHLITATGQRVTLRCSPRSGDLSVYWYQQSLDQGLQFLIQYYNGEERAKGNILERFSAQQFPDLHSELNLSSLELGDSALYFCASSVVDIFTEAFFGQGTRLTVV.

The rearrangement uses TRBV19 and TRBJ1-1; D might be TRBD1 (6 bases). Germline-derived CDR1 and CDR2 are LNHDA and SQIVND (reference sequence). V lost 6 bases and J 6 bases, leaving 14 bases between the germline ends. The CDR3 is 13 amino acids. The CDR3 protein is CASSQQGWPEAFF. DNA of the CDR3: TGTGCCAGTAGCCAGCAGGGGTGGCCTGAAGCTTTCTTT.

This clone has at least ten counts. The CDR3 is CASSRGTPSYEQYF. The CDR3 nucleotides read TGCGCCAGCAGCAGGGGGACTCCGTCCTACGAGCAGTACTTC. The rearrangement links TRBV23-1 to TRBJ2-7; D possibly corresponds to TRBD1 (7 bases). TRBV23-1 is an ORF for which the function is uncertain. V lost 6 bases and J lost 1, with 13 bases in between. The CDR3 has 14 amino acids.

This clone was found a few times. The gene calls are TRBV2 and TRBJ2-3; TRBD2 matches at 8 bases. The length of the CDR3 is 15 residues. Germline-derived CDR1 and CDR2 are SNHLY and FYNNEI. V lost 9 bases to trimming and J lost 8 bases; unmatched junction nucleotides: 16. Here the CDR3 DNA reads TGTGCCAGTGATTTTAGCGGGGCCCACAGCGGTACGCAGTATTTT. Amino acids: CASDFSGAHSGTQYF.

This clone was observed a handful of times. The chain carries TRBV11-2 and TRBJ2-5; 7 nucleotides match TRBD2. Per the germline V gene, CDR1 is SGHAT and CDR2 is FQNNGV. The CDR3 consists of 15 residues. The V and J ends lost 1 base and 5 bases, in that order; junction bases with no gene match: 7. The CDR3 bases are TGTGCCAGCAGCTTAGGTTTGCGGGGGTTGGAGACCCAGTACTTC. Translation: CASSLGLRGLETQYF.

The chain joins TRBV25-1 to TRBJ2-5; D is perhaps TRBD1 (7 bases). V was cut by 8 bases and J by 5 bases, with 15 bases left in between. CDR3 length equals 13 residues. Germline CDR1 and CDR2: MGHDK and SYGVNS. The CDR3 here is CASRISGGETQYF. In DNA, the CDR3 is TGTGCCAGCCGTATATCAGGGGGGGAGACCCAGTACTTC.

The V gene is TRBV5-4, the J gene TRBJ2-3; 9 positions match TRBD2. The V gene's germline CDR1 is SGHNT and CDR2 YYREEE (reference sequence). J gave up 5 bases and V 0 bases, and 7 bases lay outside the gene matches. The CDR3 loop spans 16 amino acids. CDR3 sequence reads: CASSLALAGGGDTQYF. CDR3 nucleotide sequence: TGTGCCAGCAGCTTGGCCTTGGCGGGGGGGGGAGATACGCAGTATTTT. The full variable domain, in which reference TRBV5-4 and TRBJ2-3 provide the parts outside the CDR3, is ETGVTQSPTHLIKTRGQQVTLRCSSQSGHNTVSWYQQALGQGPQFIFQYYREEENGRGNFPPRFSGLQFPNYSSELNVNALELDDSALYLCASSLALAGGGDTQYFGPGTRLTVL.

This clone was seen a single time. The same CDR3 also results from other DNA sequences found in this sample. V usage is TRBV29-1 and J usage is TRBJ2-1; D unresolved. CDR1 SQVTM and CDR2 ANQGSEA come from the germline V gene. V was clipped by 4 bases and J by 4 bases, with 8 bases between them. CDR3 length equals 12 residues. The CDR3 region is CSVGQDYNEQFF. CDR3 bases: TGCAGCGTTGGTCAGGATTACAATGAGCAGTTCTTC.

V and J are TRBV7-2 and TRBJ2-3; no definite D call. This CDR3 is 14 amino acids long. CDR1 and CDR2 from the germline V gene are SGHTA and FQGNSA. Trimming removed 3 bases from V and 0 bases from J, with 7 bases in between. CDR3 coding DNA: TGTGCCAGCAGCTTCCTACGCAGCACAGATACGCAGTATTTT. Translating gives CASSFLRSTDTQYF.

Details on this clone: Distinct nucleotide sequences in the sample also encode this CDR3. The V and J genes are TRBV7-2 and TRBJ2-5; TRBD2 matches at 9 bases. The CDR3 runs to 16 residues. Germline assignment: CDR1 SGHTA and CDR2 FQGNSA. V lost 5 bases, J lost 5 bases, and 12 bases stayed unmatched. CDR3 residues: CASSPRLAGAGETQYF. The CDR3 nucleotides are TGTGCCAGCAGCCCCCGGTTAGCGGGGGCCGGGGAGACCCAGTACTTC.

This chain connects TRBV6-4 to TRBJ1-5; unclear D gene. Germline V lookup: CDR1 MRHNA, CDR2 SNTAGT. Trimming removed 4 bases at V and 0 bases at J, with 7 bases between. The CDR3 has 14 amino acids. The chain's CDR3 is CASSARYSNQPQHF. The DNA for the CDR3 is TGTGCCAGCAGTGCCCGTTATAGCAATCAGCCCCAGCATTTT.

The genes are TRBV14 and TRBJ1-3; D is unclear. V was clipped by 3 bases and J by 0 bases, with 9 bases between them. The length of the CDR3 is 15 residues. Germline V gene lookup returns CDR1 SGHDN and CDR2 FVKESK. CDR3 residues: CASSQSGSSGNTIYF. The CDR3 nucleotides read TGTGCCAGCAGCCAGAGCGGTAGCTCTGGAAACACCATATATTTT.

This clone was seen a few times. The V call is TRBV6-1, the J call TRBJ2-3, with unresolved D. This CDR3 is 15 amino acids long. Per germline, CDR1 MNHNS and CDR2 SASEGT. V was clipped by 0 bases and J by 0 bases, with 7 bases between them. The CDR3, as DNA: TGTGCCAGCAGTGAAGCGTATCTCAGCACAGATACGCAGTATTTT. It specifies CASSEAYLSTDTQYF.

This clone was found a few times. The CDR3 DNA reads TGTGCCAGCACAGGATTAGGACTAGGTGTCACAGATACGCAGTATTTT. Protein product: CASTGLGLGVTDTQYF. V gene TRBV2 combines with J gene TRBJ2-3, with TRBD2 matching over 7 bases. This CDR3 comprises 16 residues. Trimming cost V 7 bases and J 2 bases; bases outside gene matches: 12. Germline CDR1 and CDR2: SNHLY and FYNNEI.

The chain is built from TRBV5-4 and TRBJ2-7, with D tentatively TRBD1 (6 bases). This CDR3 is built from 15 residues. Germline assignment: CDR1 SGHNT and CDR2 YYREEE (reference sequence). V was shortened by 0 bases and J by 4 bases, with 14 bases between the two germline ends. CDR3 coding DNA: TGTGCCAGCAGCTTGGTGGGGCCACAGGGTTACGAGCAGTACTTC. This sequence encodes CASSLVGPQGYEQYF.

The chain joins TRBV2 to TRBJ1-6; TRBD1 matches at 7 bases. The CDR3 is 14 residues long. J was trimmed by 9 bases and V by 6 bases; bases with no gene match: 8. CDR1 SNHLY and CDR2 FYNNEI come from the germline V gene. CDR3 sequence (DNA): TGTGCCAGCAGCGACAGGGCCCTGAGTTCACCCCTCCACTTT. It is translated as CASSDRALSSPLHF.